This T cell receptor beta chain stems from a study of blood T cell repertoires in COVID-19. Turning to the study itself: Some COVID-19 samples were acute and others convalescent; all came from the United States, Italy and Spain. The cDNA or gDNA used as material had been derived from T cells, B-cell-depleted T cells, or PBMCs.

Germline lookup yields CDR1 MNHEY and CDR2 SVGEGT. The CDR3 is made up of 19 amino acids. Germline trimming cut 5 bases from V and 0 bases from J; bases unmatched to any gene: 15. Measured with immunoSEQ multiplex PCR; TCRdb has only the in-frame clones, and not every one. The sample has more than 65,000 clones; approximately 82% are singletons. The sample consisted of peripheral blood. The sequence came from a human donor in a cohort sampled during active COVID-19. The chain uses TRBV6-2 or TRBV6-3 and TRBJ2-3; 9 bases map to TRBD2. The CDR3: CASSRMRKSSGESTDTQYF. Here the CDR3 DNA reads TGTGCCAGCAGTCGCATGAGGAAATCTAGCGGGGAAAGCACAGATACGCAGTATTTT.